This is a list of T cell receptor beta chains from one sample in a study of T cells in tumors after PD-1 blockade. TCRdb keeps only in-frame clones here, not all; method: immunoSEQ multiplex PCR. The sample holds tens of thousands of clones, more than 70% seen once. This sample comprised PBMCs, obtained before anti-PD-1 treatment. Receptors originate from a human donor with basal cell carcinoma. Both conserved end residues are part of each CDR3. The D gene is left open where the match is weak. Not every row has a clone size; where given, it reads once, few, many or a size class.

j_call | clone_size | cdr3_length | d_call | v_call | cdr3_aa | cdr3_nt
TRBJ1-1 | NA | 14 | NA | TRBV9 | CASSRQSMNTEAFF | TGTGCCAGCAGCCGACAGTCCATGAACACTGAAGCTTTCTTT
TRBJ2-5 | NA | 13 | NA | TRBV4-3 | CASSQDRGRPQYF | TGCGCCAGCAGCCAAGATCGGGGTAGGCCCCAGTACTTC
TRBJ2-4 | NA | 14 | TRBD1 | TRBV5-1 | CASSSGTGGTIQYF | TGCGCCAGCAGCTCCGGGACAGGGGGAACCATTCAGTACTTC
TRBJ1-2 | once | 13 | NA | TRBV3-1/TRBV3-2 | CASSQFSGIGYTF | TGTGCCAGCAGCCAATTTTCAGGGATAGGCTACACCTTC
TRBJ2-7 | NA | 15 | NA | TRBV15 | CATSRDLASAYEQYF | TGTGCCACCAGCAGAGATCTAGCCAGTGCCTACGAGCAGTACTTC
TRBJ2-7 | NA | 17 | TRBD2 | TRBV14 | CASSQYRGGGKAAEQYF | TGTGCCAGCAGCCAATATCGCGGCGGGGGGAAAGCTGCCGAGCAGTACTTC
TRBJ1-1 | NA | 15 | NA | TRBV15 | CATSRPGQKNTEAFF | TGTGCCACCAGCAGACCTGGACAGAAAAACACTGAAGCTTTCTTT
TRBJ1-5 | NA | 14 | TRBD1 | TRBV28 | CASSKGTGFQPQHF | TGTGCCAGCAGCAAAGGGACAGGGTTTCAGCCCCAGCATTTT
TRBJ2-4 | NA | 14 | NA | TRBV2 | CASSVEGQKNIQYF | TGTGCCAGCAGTGTCGAAGGACAGAAAAACATTCAGTACTTC
TRBJ2-1 | few | 15 | NA | TRBV7-3 | CASSPGASGYNEQFF | TGTGCCAGCAGCCCAGGGGCTAGCGGTTACAATGAGCAGTTCTTC
TRBJ1-5 | NA | 12 | NA | TRBV12-3/TRBV12-4 | CASSTSYQPQHF | NA
TRBJ2-7 | NA | 12 | NA | TRBV5-1 | CASSLPSYEQYF | TGCGCCAGCAGCTTGCCCTCCTACGAGCAGTACTTC
TRBJ2-1 | NA | 18 | NA | TRBV6-2/TRBV6-3 | CASSYWWESPVRNNEQFF | TGTGCCAGCAGTTACTGGTGGGAAAGCCCAGTTCGGAACAATGAGCAGTTCTTC
TRBJ1-1 | once | 17 | TRBD1 | TRBV7-9 | CASDEHIKGARNTEAFF | TGTGCCAGCGACGAACACATCAAGGGGGCCAGGAACACTGAAGCTTTCTTT
TRBJ2-3 | NA | 13 | NA | TRBV29-1 | CSGGVARADTQYF | TGCAGCGGCGGAGTCGCAAGGGCAGATACGCAGTATTTT
TRBJ2-7 | few | 15 | NA | TRBV7-2 | CASSLDSGTQYEQYF | TGTGCCAGCAGCTTAGATTCCGGGACCCAGTACGAGCAGTACTTC
TRBJ1-5 | NA | 15 | TRBD1 | TRBV7-9 | CASSPGTGENQPQHF | TGTGCCAGCAGCCCCGGGACAGGGGAGAATCAGCCCCAGCATTTT
TRBJ2-3 | NA | 14 | NA | TRBV7-2 | CASSLGPLVNTQYF | TGTGCCAGCAGCTTAGGTCCGCTAGTAAATACGCAGTATTTT
TRBJ2-1 | NA | 19 | TRBD2 | TRBV2 | CAPSYGWAREGSSYNEQFF | TGTGCCCCCAGTTATGGGTGGGCGCGGGAGGGGAGCTCCTACAATGAGCAGTTCTTC
TRBJ2-3 | NA | 15 | NA | TRBV14 | CASSQVEDYTDTQYF | TGTGCCAGCAGCCAAGTGGAGGACTACACAGATACGCAGTATTTT
TRBJ2-5 | NA | 17 | TRBD1 | TRBV5-4 | CASRAVTGDGIQETQYF | TGTGCCAGCAGGGCGGTGACAGGGGATGGTATTCAAGAGACCCAGTACTTC
TRBJ2-1 | NA | 16 | TRBD1 | TRBV9 | CASSEDRGPAYNEQFF | TGTGCCAGCAGCGAGGACAGGGGGCCAGCGTACAATGAGCAGTTCTTC
TRBJ2-5 | NA | 15 | TRBD2 | TRBV5-4 | CASSLQRGDQETQYF | TGTGCCAGCAGCTTGCAGCGGGGGGATCAAGAGACCCAGTACTTC
TRBJ1-5 | few | 13 | NA | TRBV28 | CASTNSLDQPQHF | TGTGCCAGCACCAATAGCCTAGATCAGCCCCAGCATTTT
TRBJ2-3 | NA | 14 | NA | TRBV7-3 | CATAEGERTDTQYF | TGTGCCACCGCAGAGGGGGAACGCACAGATACGCAGTATTTT
TRBJ2-4 | few | 17 | TRBD2 | TRBV18 | CASSPRRESGPTNIQYF | TGTGCCAGCTCACCAAGGCGGGAGTCGGGCCCGACCAACATTCAGTACTTC
TRBJ2-1 | NA | 15 | TRBD2 | TRBV6-1 | CASSEGLAEYNEQFF | TGTGCCAGCAGTGAGGGACTAGCGGAGTACAATGAGCAGTTCTTC
TRBJ1-6 | NA | 13 | NA | TRBV30 | CAWNSADRSPLHF | TGTGCCTGGAACTCAGCGGATCGTTCACCCCTCCACTTT
TRBJ2-1 | few | 18 | TRBD2 | TRBV5-6 | CASSLALAGGPFYNEQFF | TGTGCCAGCAGCTTGGCTCTGGCGGGGGGGCCCTTCTACAATGAGCAGTTCTTC
TRBJ2-3 | NA | 14 | NA | TRBV7-3 | CASSSMGRTDTQYF | TGTGCCAGCAGCTCGATGGGGAGAACAGATACGCAGTATTTT
TRBJ2-2 | NA | 13 | NA | TRBV12-3/TRBV12-4 | CASSRTRTGELFF | TGTGCCAGCAGCCGGACCAGAACCGGGGAGCTGTTTTTT
TRBJ2-1 | NA | 15 | TRBD1 | TRBV7-9 | CASSPGTGSFNEQFF | TGTGCCAGCAGCCCCGGGACAGGGAGTTTCAATGAGCAGTTCTTC
TRBJ1-1 | NA | 14 | NA | TRBV5-4 | CASSFWRVNTEAFF | TGTGCCAGCAGCTTTTGGCGGGTGAACACTGAAGCTTTCTTT
TRBJ2-1 | NA | 15 | TRBD1 | TRBV5-4 | CASSADPGQGNEQFF | TGTGCCAGCAGCGCGGACCCGGGACAGGGCAATGAGCAGTTCTTC
TRBJ2-1 | once | 15 | TRBD1 | TRBV24-1 | CATSDQTGSYNEQFF | TGTGCCACCAGTGACCAGACAGGGTCCTACAATGAGCAGTTCTTC
TRBJ2-5 | NA | 14 | TRBD2 | TRBV25-1 | CASSPRTSVETQYF | TGTGCCAGCAGCCCCCGGACTAGCGTCGAGACCCAGTACTTC
TRBJ2-3 | NA | 14 | TRBD2 | TRBV29-1 | CSVELAGYTDTQYF | TGCAGCGTCGAACTAGCGGGGTACACAGATACGCAGTATTTT
TRBJ2-1 | few | 15 | TRBD2 | TRBV7-6 | CASSLRTSGSGEQFF | TGTGCCAGCAGCTTAAGAACTAGCGGGAGCGGCGAGCAGTTCTTC
TRBJ1-2 | NA | 13 | NA | TRBV9 | CASSGLVGAGYTF | TGTGCCAGCAGCGGGCTGGTAGGCGCAGGCTACACCTTC
TRBJ2-5 | NA | 15 | TRBD1 | TRBV6-5 | CASTRTGNGQETQYF | TGTGCCAGCACTCGGACAGGGAATGGCCAAGAGACCCAGTACTTC
TRBJ2-7 | few | 15 | TRBD1 | TRBV27 | CASSTPGTGISEQYF | TGTGCCAGCAGTACCCCCGGGACAGGTATATCCGAGCAGTACTTC
TRBJ2-3 | medium-sized | 14 | TRBD2 | TRBV24-1 | CATSLAGAADTQYF | TGTGCCACCAGTCTAGCGGGAGCGGCTGATACGCAGTATTTT
TRBJ2-1 | NA | 15 | NA | TRBV11-3 | CASSLVSSPVSEQFF | TGTGCCAGCAGCTTAGTTTCATCCCCCGTTAGTGAGCAGTTCTTC